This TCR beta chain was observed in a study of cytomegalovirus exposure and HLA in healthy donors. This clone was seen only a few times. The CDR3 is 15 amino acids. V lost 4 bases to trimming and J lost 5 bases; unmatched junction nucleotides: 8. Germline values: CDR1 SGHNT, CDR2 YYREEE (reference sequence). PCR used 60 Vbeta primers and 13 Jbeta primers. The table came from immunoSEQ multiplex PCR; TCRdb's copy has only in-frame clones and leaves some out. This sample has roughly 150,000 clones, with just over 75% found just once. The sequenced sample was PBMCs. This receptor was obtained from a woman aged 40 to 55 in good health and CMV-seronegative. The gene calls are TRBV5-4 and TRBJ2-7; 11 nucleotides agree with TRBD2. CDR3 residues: CASSKTSGRVDEQYF. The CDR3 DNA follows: TGTGCCAGCAGCAAAACTAGCGGGAGAGTGGACGAGCAGTACTTC.